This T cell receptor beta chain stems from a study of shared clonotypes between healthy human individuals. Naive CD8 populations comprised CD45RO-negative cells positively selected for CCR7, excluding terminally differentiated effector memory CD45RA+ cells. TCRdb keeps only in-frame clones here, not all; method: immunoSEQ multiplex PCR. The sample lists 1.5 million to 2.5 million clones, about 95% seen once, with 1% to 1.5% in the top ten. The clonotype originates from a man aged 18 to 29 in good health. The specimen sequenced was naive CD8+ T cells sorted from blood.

This chain's CDR3 is CSAEVQGEQFF. The DNA of the CDR3 is TGCAGTGCCGAAGTACAGGGGGAGCAGTTCTTC. The chain couples TRBV20-1 to TRBJ2-1, with 7 bases aligning to TRBD1. CDR1 and CDR2 from the germline V gene are DFQATT and SNEGSKA (reference sequence). The CDR3 runs to 11 residues. With V trimmed by 6 bases and J by 10 bases, 6 bases remained unmatched.